These 4 T cell receptor beta chains originate from one sample sequenced in a study of cytomegalovirus exposure and HLA in healthy donors. 13 Jbeta primers and 60 Vbeta primers were used for the PCR. Clones were read by immunoSEQ multiplex PCR, and TCRdb kept only the in-frame ones, dropping some. The profile shows about 54,000 clones, approximately 81% of them singletons. The sample comprised PBMCs. Receptor source: a woman aged 18-30 years in good health and CMV-seronegative.

The V gene is TRBV28, the J gene TRBJ2-5; 8 nucleotides align to TRBD2. The germline CDR1 and CDR2 sequences are MDHEN and SYDVKM. J gave up 5 bases and V 3 bases, and 11 bases lay outside the gene matches. This CDR3 has 16 residues. CDR3 residues: CASSFTRGGLRETQYF. CDR3 DNA: TGTGCCAGCAGTTTCACTCGGGGGGGGCTTAGGGAGACCCAGTACTTC.

This sequence joins TRBV21-1 and TRBJ1-4; the table assigns TRBD1, which was not confirmed against the DNA. TRBV21-1 represents a pseudogene. The CDR3 extends over 14 amino acids. This CDR3 is CASSNGQGAEKLFF. The CDR3, as DNA: TGTGCCAGCAGCAACGGACAGGGAGCTGAAAAACTGTTTTTT.

The chain couples TRBV28 to TRBJ1-2, with D possibly TRBD1 on 5 matching bases. Germline V gene data show CDR1 as MDHEN and CDR2 as SYDVKM. The CDR3 consists of 15 residues. V was clipped by 6 bases and J by 2 bases, with 16 bases between them. CDR3 region: CASSGGRTGNYGYTF. DNA for the CDR3: TGTGCCAGCAGCGGGGGTAGGACGGGGAACTATGGCTACACCTTC.

Note on this clone: Within the sample, other DNA sequences also encode this same CDR3. CDR3 sequence: CASSFFQNPTDTQYF. Written as DNA, the CDR3 is TGTGCCAGCAGCTTCTTCCAGAACCCCACAGATACGCAGTATTTT. V usage is TRBV13 and J usage is TRBJ2-3; D is unresolved. The length of the CDR3 is 15 residues. Per the germline V gene, CDR1 is PRHDT and CDR2 is FYEKMQ (reference sequence). Deletions cut 3 bases from V and 2 bases from J, with 12 bases between.